This is a list of T cell receptor beta chains from one sample in a study of cytotoxic CD8 clonotypes in ibrutinib-treated CLL. Assay: immunoSEQ multiplex PCR; the TCRdb copy retains only in-frame clones and omits some. This repertoire shows 150,000 to 200,000 clones, about two thirds found once; its top ten account for 13%. The specimen was PBMCs, collected after 24 months of ibrutinib treatment. Receptors were obtained from a human donor with chronic lymphocytic leukemia. Each CDR3 is given with its conserved first and last residue. The order of the fields is CDR3 DNA, CDR3 protein, J gene, V gene, D gene, clone size. D genes are given only for firm matches. The listing skips clone size in some rows; elsewhere it reads once, few, many or a size class.

CDR3nt: TGTGCCAGCAGCGAATTCTTAAGCGGGATCACTCAGGAGACCCAGTACTTC; CDR3aa: CASSEFLSGITQETQYF; j_gene: TRBJ2-5; v_gene: TRBV5-6; d_gene: TRBD2; abundance: once
CDR3nt: TGTGCCAGCCGGAGGGGGGGGGCACTGAGCTACGAGCAGTACTTC; CDR3aa: CASRRGGALSYEQYF; j_gene: TRBJ2-7; v_gene: TRBV6-5; d_gene: NA; abundance: NA
CDR3nt: TGTGCCAGCAGCCACAGGGTTGGCACTGAAGCTTTCTTT; CDR3aa: CASSHRVGTEAFF; j_gene: TRBJ1-1; v_gene: TRBV4-2; d_gene: NA; abundance: NA
CDR3nt: TGTGCCACCAGCAAGGGACTACACTACGAGCAGTACTTC; CDR3aa: CATSKGLHYEQYF; j_gene: TRBJ2-7; v_gene: TRBV15; d_gene: TRBD2; abundance: NA
CDR3nt: TGTGCCTGGAGTCCCCGGGCGGGTTTTTCTGGCTACACCTTC; CDR3aa: CAWSPRAGFSGYTF; j_gene: TRBJ1-2; v_gene: TRBV30; d_gene: NA; abundance: NA
CDR3nt: TGCGCCAGCAGCTCCGGACAGCGTGAAGCTTTCTTT; CDR3aa: CASSSGQREAFF; j_gene: TRBJ1-1; v_gene: TRBV10-1; d_gene: NA; abundance: NA
CDR3nt: TGTGCCACCAGCAGAGTCGGGGGGCACCAGCCCCAGCATTTT; CDR3aa: CATSRVGGHQPQHF; j_gene: TRBJ1-5; v_gene: TRBV15; d_gene: NA; abundance: NA
CDR3nt: TGTGCCAGCAGCTTCGAATTAACTATGAACACTGAAGCTTTCTTT; CDR3aa: CASSFELTMNTEAFF; j_gene: TRBJ1-1; v_gene: TRBV5-6; d_gene: NA; abundance: NA
CDR3nt: TGTGCCAGCAGCCAAGATATAGGGAACTACGAGCAGTACTTC; CDR3aa: CASSQDIGNYEQYF; j_gene: TRBJ2-7; v_gene: TRBV14; d_gene: NA; abundance: NA
CDR3nt: TGTGCCAGCAGCTTGGTCCCGCCCGGACAGGGCCGCCGCGAGCAGTACTTC; CDR3aa: CASSLVPPGQGRREQYF; j_gene: TRBJ2-7; v_gene: TRBV5-8; d_gene: TRBD1; abundance: NA
CDR3nt: TGTGCCAGCAGTTTACGGAGGGGGTTCTACGAGCAGTACTTC; CDR3aa: CASSLRRGFYEQYF; j_gene: TRBJ2-7; v_gene: TRBV27; d_gene: NA; abundance: NA
CDR3nt: TGTGCCAGCTCTCTGGACAGGGACTTGTACAATGAGCAGTTCTTC; CDR3aa: CASSLDRDLYNEQFF; j_gene: TRBJ2-1; v_gene: TRBV18; d_gene: TRBD1; abundance: once
CDR3nt: TGCAGCGTTGGGTGGGTTGGCACTGAAGCTTTCTTT; CDR3aa: CSVGWVGTEAFF; j_gene: TRBJ1-1; v_gene: TRBV29-1; d_gene: NA; abundance: NA
CDR3nt: TGTGCCAGCAGCTTATTGGGGCAGGGGAACACAGATACGCAGTATTTT; CDR3aa: CASSLLGQGNTDTQYF; j_gene: TRBJ2-3; v_gene: TRBV11-1; d_gene: NA; abundance: NA
CDR3nt: TGTGCCAGCAGTGAGACAGGGACCAATGAGCAGTTCTTC; CDR3aa: CASSETGTNEQFF; j_gene: TRBJ2-1; v_gene: TRBV2; d_gene: TRBD1; abundance: NA
CDR3nt: TGCGCCAGCAGCCAGGATAGGGACACTGAAGCTTTCTTT; CDR3aa: CASSQDRDTEAFF; j_gene: TRBJ1-1; v_gene: TRBV4-1; d_gene: NA; abundance: NA
CDR3nt: TGTGCCAGCAGCGTCGGCGGACTCTCCTACGAGCAGTACTTC; CDR3aa: CASSVGGLSYEQYF; j_gene: TRBJ2-7; v_gene: TRBV9; d_gene: NA; abundance: NA
CDR3nt: TGTGCCAGTAGTATACCCAATGAGCAGTTCTTC; CDR3aa: CASSIPNEQFF; j_gene: TRBJ2-1; v_gene: TRBV19; d_gene: NA; abundance: few
CDR3nt: TGTGCCAGCAGAGGGTACAATGAGCAGTTCTTC; CDR3aa: CASRGYNEQFF; j_gene: TRBJ2-1; v_gene: TRBV14; d_gene: NA; abundance: NA
CDR3nt: TGCGCCAGCAGCCTGGATCGAAGAGTGACAGATACGCAGTATTTT; CDR3aa: CASSLDRRVTDTQYF; j_gene: TRBJ2-3; v_gene: TRBV5-1; d_gene: NA; abundance: NA
CDR3nt: TGTGCCAGCAGTCTCCACAGGGCCGGAAGCAATCAGCCCCAGCATTTT; CDR3aa: CASSLHRAGSNQPQHF; j_gene: TRBJ1-5; v_gene: TRBV28; d_gene: NA; abundance: NA
CDR3nt: TGTGCCAGCGGAAACAGGGCCCATGGCTACACCTTC; CDR3aa: CASGNRAHGYTF; j_gene: TRBJ1-2; v_gene: TRBV6-5; d_gene: NA; abundance: NA
CDR3nt: TGTGCCAGTAGTAAGCTCTCCTACAATGAGCAGTTCTTC; CDR3aa: CASSKLSYNEQFF; j_gene: TRBJ2-1; v_gene: TRBV19; d_gene: NA; abundance: few
CDR3nt: TGCGCCAGCAATCGATTTCAGGATTCCTACGAGCAGTACTTC; CDR3aa: CASNRFQDSYEQYF; j_gene: TRBJ2-7; v_gene: TRBV5-1; d_gene: NA; abundance: NA
CDR3nt: TGTGCCAGCAGCTGGTTGGTGGGTAGCGGGGACTACAATGAGCAGTTCTTC; CDR3aa: CASSWLVGSGDYNEQFF; j_gene: TRBJ2-1; v_gene: TRBV7-3; d_gene: TRBD2; abundance: NA
CDR3nt: TGTGCCAGCAGTTTAGGGCAGGGTTGGCCCCAGCATTTT; CDR3aa: CASSLGQGWPQHF; j_gene: TRBJ1-5; v_gene: TRBV28; d_gene: NA; abundance: once
CDR3nt: TGTGCCAGCATGACCGACAGAGCCTACGAGCAGTACTTC; CDR3aa: CASMTDRAYEQYF; j_gene: TRBJ2-7; v_gene: TRBV2; d_gene: NA; abundance: NA
CDR3nt: TGCGCCAGCAGCCAAACCGGGACAGGCAACACTGAAGCTTTCTTT; CDR3aa: CASSQTGTGNTEAFF; j_gene: TRBJ1-1; v_gene: TRBV4-3; d_gene: TRBD1; abundance: NA
CDR3nt: TGCAGCTTACGTGGTTGGGGAGGGCAAGAGACCCAGTACTTC; CDR3aa: CSLRGWGGQETQYF; j_gene: TRBJ2-5; v_gene: TRBV29-1; d_gene: TRBD2; abundance: NA
CDR3nt: TGTGCCAGCAGCCGAACAACAACAGGGTTTGGCGGGGAGCTGTTTTTT; CDR3aa: CASSRTTTGFGGELFF; j_gene: TRBJ2-2; v_gene: TRBV7-3; d_gene: NA; abundance: few
CDR3nt: TGTGCCAGTAGTATAGCAAGGCAGGGGAGGACAGATACGCAGTATTTT; CDR3aa: CASSIARQGRTDTQYF; j_gene: TRBJ2-3; v_gene: TRBV19; d_gene: NA; abundance: NA
CDR3nt: TGTGCCAGCAGCTTTTGGCAGCTCGCCGCAGAGACCCAGTACTTC; CDR3aa: CASSFWQLAAETQYF; j_gene: TRBJ2-5; v_gene: TRBV5-6; d_gene: NA; abundance: once
CDR3nt: TGTGCCACCAGCGGATTAGAGATCCCTATGTCCTACGAGCAGTACTTC; CDR3aa: CATSGLEIPMSYEQYF; j_gene: TRBJ2-7; v_gene: TRBV15; d_gene: NA; abundance: NA
CDR3nt: TGTGCCAGTAGCCACGGGGTTTACACTGAAGCTTTCTTT; CDR3aa: CASSHGVYTEAFF; j_gene: TRBJ1-1; v_gene: TRBV19; d_gene: NA; abundance: few
CDR3nt: TGTGCCATCAGTGGACGGGAAATAGCGGGATACAATGAGCAGTTCTTC; CDR3aa: CAISGREIAGYNEQFF; j_gene: TRBJ2-1; v_gene: TRBV10-3; d_gene: TRBD2; abundance: few
CDR3nt: TGTGCCAGCAGCCGAGACAGGGGTGGAGGTCAGCCCCAGCATTTT; CDR3aa: CASSRDRGGGQPQHF; j_gene: TRBJ1-5; v_gene: TRBV2; d_gene: TRBD1; abundance: few
CDR3nt: TGTGCCAGCAGCCCGGGACTAGCGGACTACAATGAGCAGTTCTTC; CDR3aa: CASSPGLADYNEQFF; j_gene: TRBJ2-1; v_gene: TRBV11-2; d_gene: TRBD2; abundance: NA
CDR3nt: TGTGCCAGTAGTATAGCGGGGGCTGCCTATGGCTACACCTTC; CDR3aa: CASSIAGAAYGYTF; j_gene: TRBJ1-2; v_gene: TRBV19; d_gene: NA; abundance: NA
CDR3nt: TGTGCCAGTAGTGGGGCAGGGGGAACCGGGGAGCTGTTTTTT; CDR3aa: CASSGAGGTGELFF; j_gene: TRBJ2-2; v_gene: TRBV19; d_gene: TRBD1; abundance: once
CDR3nt: TGCAGCGTTGAAGTTACTCCGGGCCTCGTTAACACCGGGGAGCTGTTTTTT; CDR3aa: CSVEVTPGLVNTGELFF; j_gene: TRBJ2-2; v_gene: TRBV29-1; d_gene: NA; abundance: NA
CDR3nt: TGCGCCAGCAGCTCCGACTGGACAGGCGAGCAGTACTTC; CDR3aa: CASSSDWTGEQYF; j_gene: TRBJ2-7; v_gene: TRBV5-1; d_gene: TRBD1; abundance: once
CDR3nt: TGCAGCGCCGAGTGGGGGGTGGGACAAAACATTCAGTACTTC; CDR3aa: CSAEWGVGQNIQYF; j_gene: TRBJ2-4; v_gene: TRBV29-1; d_gene: NA; abundance: NA
CDR3nt: TGTGCCAGCAGTTCGCTGGGGGGGAATTACTACAATGAGCAGTTCTTC; CDR3aa: CASSSLGGNYYNEQFF; j_gene: TRBJ2-1; v_gene: TRBV27; d_gene: TRBD2; abundance: NA
CDR3nt: TGTGCCAGCTCACCATCCCTATCGGGACAAGAGACCCAGTACTTC; CDR3aa: CASSPSLSGQETQYF; j_gene: TRBJ2-5; v_gene: TRBV18; d_gene: NA; abundance: NA
CDR3nt: TGTGCCAGCAGCTTAATAGCCGAGAACACTGAAGCTTTCTTT; CDR3aa: CASSLIAENTEAFF; j_gene: TRBJ1-1; v_gene: TRBV7-8; d_gene: NA; abundance: NA
CDR3nt: TGCGCCAGCAGTAGGGGCGGTGGCGGGAGTTCCACAGATACGCAGTATTTT; CDR3aa: CASSRGGGGSSTDTQYF; j_gene: TRBJ2-3; v_gene: TRBV5-1; d_gene: TRBD2; abundance: NA
CDR3nt: TGTGCCACCACCGGACTAGCGGGAGTATCCTACAATGAGCAGTTCTTC; CDR3aa: CATTGLAGVSYNEQFF; j_gene: TRBJ2-1; v_gene: TRBV6-6; d_gene: TRBD2; abundance: NA
CDR3nt: TGTGCCAGCAGTCCGGGGCCCTACGAGCAGTACTTC; CDR3aa: CASSPGPYEQYF; j_gene: TRBJ2-7; v_gene: TRBV2; d_gene: NA; abundance: NA
CDR3nt: TGTGCCAGCAATTTTTTTGAATTTAAGGGAGTTGATAATTACGAGCAGTACTTC; CDR3aa: CASNFFEFKGVDNYEQYF; j_gene: TRBJ2-7; v_gene: TRBV27; d_gene: NA; abundance: NA
CDR3nt: TGCGCCAGCAGCCAACCGAGATCATCTAGCACAGATACGCAGTATTTT; CDR3aa: CASSQPRSSSTDTQYF; j_gene: TRBJ2-3; v_gene: TRBV4-3; d_gene: NA; abundance: NA
CDR3nt: TGTGCCAGCAGCGGGTCGTCCTACGAGCAGTACTTC; CDR3aa: CASSGSSYEQYF; j_gene: TRBJ2-7; v_gene: TRBV7-2; d_gene: NA; abundance: NA
CDR3nt: TGTGCCAGCGGCGTAACAGGGGGCGAGACCCAGTACTTC; CDR3aa: CASGVTGGETQYF; j_gene: TRBJ2-5; v_gene: TRBV9; d_gene: TRBD1; abundance: NA
CDR3nt: TGTGCCAGCAGTGAAGTCTCAACGGGGGAGCAGTACTTC; CDR3aa: CASSEVSTGEQYF; j_gene: TRBJ2-7; v_gene: TRBV2; d_gene: NA; abundance: few
CDR3nt: TGTGCCAGCAGCTCGCGGACAGGAGGAGCTAACTATGGCTACACCTTC; CDR3aa: CASSSRTGGANYGYTF; j_gene: TRBJ1-2; v_gene: TRBV7-8; d_gene: TRBD1; abundance: few
CDR3nt: TGTGCCAGCAGTGAGAGGGGTAGTTACAATGAGCAGTTCTTC; CDR3aa: CASSERGSYNEQFF; j_gene: TRBJ2-1; v_gene: TRBV9; d_gene: NA; abundance: NA
CDR3nt: TGTGCCAGCGATGAAGCGGGAGTCTACCAAGAGACCCAGTACTTC; CDR3aa: CASDEAGVYQETQYF; j_gene: TRBJ2-5; v_gene: TRBV28; d_gene: TRBD2; abundance: NA
CDR3nt: TGCGCCAGCAGACTCGACGTAGCCAAAAACATTCAGTACTTC; CDR3aa: CASRLDVAKNIQYF; j_gene: TRBJ2-4; v_gene: TRBV5-1; d_gene: NA; abundance: few
CDR3nt: TGCGCCAGCAGCCCAACAGGGCTCCATCAGCCCCAGCATTTT; CDR3aa: CASSPTGLHQPQHF; j_gene: TRBJ1-5; v_gene: TRBV5-1; d_gene: NA; abundance: once